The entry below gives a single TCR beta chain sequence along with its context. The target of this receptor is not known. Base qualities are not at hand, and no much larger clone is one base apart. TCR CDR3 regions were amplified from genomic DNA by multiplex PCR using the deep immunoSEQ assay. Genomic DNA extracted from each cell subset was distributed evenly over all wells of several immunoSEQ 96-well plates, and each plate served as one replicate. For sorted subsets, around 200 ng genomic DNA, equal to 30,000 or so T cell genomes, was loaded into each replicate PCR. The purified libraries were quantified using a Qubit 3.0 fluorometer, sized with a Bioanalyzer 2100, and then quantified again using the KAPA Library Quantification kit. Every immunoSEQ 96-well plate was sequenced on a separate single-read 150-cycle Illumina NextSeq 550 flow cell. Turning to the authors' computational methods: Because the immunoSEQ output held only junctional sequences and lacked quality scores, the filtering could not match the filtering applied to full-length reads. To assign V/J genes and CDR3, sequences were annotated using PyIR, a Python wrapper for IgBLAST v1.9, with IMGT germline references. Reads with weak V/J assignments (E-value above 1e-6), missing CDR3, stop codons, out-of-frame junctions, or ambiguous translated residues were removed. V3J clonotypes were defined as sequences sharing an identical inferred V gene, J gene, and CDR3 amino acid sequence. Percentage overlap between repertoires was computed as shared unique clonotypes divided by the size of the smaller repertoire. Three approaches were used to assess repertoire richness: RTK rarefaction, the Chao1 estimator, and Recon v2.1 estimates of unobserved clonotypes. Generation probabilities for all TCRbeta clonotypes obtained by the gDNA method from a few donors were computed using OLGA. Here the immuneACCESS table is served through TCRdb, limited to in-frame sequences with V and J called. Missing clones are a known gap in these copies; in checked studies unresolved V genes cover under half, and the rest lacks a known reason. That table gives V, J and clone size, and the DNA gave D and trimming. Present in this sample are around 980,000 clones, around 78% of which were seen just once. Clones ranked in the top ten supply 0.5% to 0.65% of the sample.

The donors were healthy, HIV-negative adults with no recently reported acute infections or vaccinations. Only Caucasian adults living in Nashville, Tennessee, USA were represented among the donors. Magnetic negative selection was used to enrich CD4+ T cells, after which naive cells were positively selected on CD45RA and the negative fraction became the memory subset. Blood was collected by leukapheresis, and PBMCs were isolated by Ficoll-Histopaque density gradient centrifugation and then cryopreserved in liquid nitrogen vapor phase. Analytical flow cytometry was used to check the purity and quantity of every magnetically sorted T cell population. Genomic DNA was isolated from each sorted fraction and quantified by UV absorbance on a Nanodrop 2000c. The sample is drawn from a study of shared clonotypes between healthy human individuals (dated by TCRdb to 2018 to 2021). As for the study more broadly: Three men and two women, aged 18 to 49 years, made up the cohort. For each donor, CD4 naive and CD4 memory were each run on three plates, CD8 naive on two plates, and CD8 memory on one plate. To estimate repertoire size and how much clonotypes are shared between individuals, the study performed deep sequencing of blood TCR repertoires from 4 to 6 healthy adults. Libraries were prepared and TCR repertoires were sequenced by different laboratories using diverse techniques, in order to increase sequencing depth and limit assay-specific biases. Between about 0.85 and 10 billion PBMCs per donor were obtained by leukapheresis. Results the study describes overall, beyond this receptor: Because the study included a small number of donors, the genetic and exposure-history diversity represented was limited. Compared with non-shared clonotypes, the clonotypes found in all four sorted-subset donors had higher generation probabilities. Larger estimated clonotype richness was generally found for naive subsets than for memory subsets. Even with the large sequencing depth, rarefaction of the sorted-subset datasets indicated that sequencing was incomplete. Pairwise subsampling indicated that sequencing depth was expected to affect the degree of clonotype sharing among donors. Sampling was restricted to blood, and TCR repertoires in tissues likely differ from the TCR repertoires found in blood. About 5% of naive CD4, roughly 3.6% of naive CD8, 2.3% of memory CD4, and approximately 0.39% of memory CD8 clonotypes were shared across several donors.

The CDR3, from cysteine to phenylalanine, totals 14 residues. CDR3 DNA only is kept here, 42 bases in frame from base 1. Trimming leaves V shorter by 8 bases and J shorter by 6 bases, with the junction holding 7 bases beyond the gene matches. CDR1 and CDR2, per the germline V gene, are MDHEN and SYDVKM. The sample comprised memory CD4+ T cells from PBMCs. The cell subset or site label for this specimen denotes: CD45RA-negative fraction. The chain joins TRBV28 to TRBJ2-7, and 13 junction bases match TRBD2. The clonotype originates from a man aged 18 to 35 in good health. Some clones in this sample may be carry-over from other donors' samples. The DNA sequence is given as TGTGCCAGCCTAACTAGCGGGAGGGGTGTCGAGCAGTACTTC. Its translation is CASLTSGRGVEQYF.